Sequencing of this T cell receptor (beta chain) was carried out in a study of T cell responses to AZD1222 COVID-19 vaccine (dated by TCRdb to the early 2020s). Concerning the study at large: TCR sequencing covered over 230 trial participants: 200 to 220 given two doses of AZD1222 and some 25 given two doses of MenACWY control vaccine. Trial participants were enrolled into age subgroups of 18-55, 56-69 and 70-plus years, which contained approximately 150, 28 and 58 TCR-sequenced participants, respectively.

This clone was counted once. Its antigen remains unidentified. No much larger clone exists at a distance of one base, and base qualities are not known. Inclusive of the bounding cysteine and phenylalanine, the CDR3 is 15 residues long. Only the CDR3 portion is preserved as DNA: 45 bases, with reading frame beginning at the first base. The V end gives up 4 bases and the J end 5 bases, leaving 9 bases in the junction not matched to a gene. CDR1 KGHDR and CDR2 SFDVKD were looked up in the germline V gene. The time point label corresponds to: about 28 days (+/-7) after the second vaccine dose. AZD1222 recipients whose second dose came at about 4 weeks and those whose second dose came at about 12 weeks were combined into one group, since spike-specific TCR depth and breadth did not differ between the two schedules. Vaccinee samples came from UK trials COV001 and COV002, including a single-blind randomized controlled phase 2/3 trial of AZD1222 (ChAdOx1 nCoV-19) in healthy adults. Trial participant PBMC samples were collected at day 0 and day 28 after the second dose for TCRbeta chain sequencing.

The CDR3 regions of human TCRbeta chains were analyzed by immunosequencing. The original methods were these. TCRs in the repertoires were compared against a reference library of SARS-CoV-2-specific TCRs that had been generated with the MIRA antigen-specificity platform. Breadth was defined as the fraction of unique TCRs that were SARS-CoV-2-associated, and depth was defined as the fraction of total T cells that were SARS-CoV-2-associated. Using the MIRA data, each spike-specific TCR was mapped to the spike region that the TCR reacts to and placed in a CD4 or CD8 class. Log10-transformed breadth and depth values were compared by one-way ANOVA with Sidak's multiple comparisons tests. The clones in this table, taken by TCRdb from immuneACCESS, are in-frame only. Not every clone is retained; where verified, under half of the shortfall comes from an unresolved V gene, and the cause of the rest is unknown. D and trimming come from the DNA, and the V and J calls and clone size come from that table. This sample is represented by approximately 100,000 clones; 70% to 90% of them were singletons. Roughly 4.3% of the sample is held by the ten biggest clonotypes.

On the study overall, not on this receptor specifically: Vaccine-associated CD4 TCRs spanned the whole spike protein, with dominant responses in regions 160-218 and 743-854. Participants were mostly white British and included more females than males, and it was suggested by the authors that clonal diversity may have been underestimated. Nearly half of unique spike-specific TCRs reportedly recognized epitopes outside regions mutated in the B.1.351 and B.1.1.7 variants. After two AZD1222 doses, spike-specific TCR breadth and depth were significantly higher than at day 0 and than in MenACWY recipients. Because no day 14 peak-response samples were available, the repertoires could be characterized only after the peak T cell response. Conclusions about previously exposed vaccinees are limited, since just five or six AZD1222 recipients were seropositive for SARS-CoV-2 at baseline. In the small 56-69-year group, the increase in depth fell short of significance, most likely because of low power.

The chain was built from TRBV24-1 and TRBJ1-2, with 7 junctional bases fitting TRBD1. This specimen consisted of peripheral blood, obtained 28 days after the second AZD1222 dose. The sequence derives from an adult who received the AZD1222 COVID-19 vaccine. The base sequence is TGTGCCACCAGTGAGGGACAGCCGGGGCTTTATGGCTACACCTTC. It encodes CATSEGQPGLYGYTF.